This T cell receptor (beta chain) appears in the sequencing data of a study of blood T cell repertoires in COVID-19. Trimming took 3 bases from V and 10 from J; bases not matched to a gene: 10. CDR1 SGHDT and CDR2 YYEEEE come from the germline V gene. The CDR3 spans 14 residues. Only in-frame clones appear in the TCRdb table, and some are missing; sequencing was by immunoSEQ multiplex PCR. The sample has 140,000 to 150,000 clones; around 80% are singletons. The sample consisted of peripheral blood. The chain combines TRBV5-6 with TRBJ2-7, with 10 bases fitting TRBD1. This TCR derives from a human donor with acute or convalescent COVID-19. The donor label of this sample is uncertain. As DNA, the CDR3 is TGTGCCAGCAGCTGGACAGGGGGGCCGCGGGCCCAGTACTTC. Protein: CASSWTGGPRAQYF. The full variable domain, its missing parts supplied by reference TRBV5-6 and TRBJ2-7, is DAGVTQSPTHLIKTRGQQVTLRCSPKSGHDTVSWYQQALGQGPQFIFQYYEEEERQRGNFPDRFSGHQFPNYSSELNVNALLLGDSALYLCASSWTGGPRAQYFGPGTRLTVT.